Sequencing of this T cell receptor beta chain was carried out in a study of T cell responses to AZD1222 COVID-19 vaccine. Notes on the study in general: Repertoire sampling occurred only after the peak T cell response. Following two doses of AZD1222, Spike-specific TCR breadth and depth rose.

This clone was observed a single time. Its antigen remains unknown. From germline, CDR1 is SGHVS and CDR2 FNYEAQ. Trimming took off 0 bases at V and 1 base at J, with 10 bases between the two ends. The length of the CDR3 is 15 residues. Profiling relied on immunoSEQ multiplex PCR, and the TCRdb table lists in-frame clones only, not all of them. The sample consists of some 150,000 clones, around nine tenths of them appearing once. The sequencing used peripheral blood, collected on day 0 of AZD1222 vaccination. The TCR was taken from an adult in good health. The chain combines TRBV7-6 with TRBJ2-7; tentative D call: TRBD1 (6 bases). The CDR3: CASSLALQGSYEQYF. For the CDR3, the DNA is TGTGCCAGCAGCTTAGCGCTCCAGGGGTCCTACGAGCAGTACTTC.